The 22 T cell receptor beta chains given below trace back to one sample, sequenced in a study of CXCR3-negative and CXCR3-positive naive CD8 T cells. Overall study findings and caveats: In CXCR3-positive naive cells, the TRB CDR3s were more hydrophobic than in CXCR3-negative naive cells.

Through 5' RACE with UMI labels, the TRB cDNA libraries were prepared. TCRdb processed the 5' RACE reads again and assigns one entry to each CDR3 protein, with no DNA. The specimen's table records 120,000 to 150,000 distinct CDR3 sequences. Antigens of these TCRs are unknown. The specimen was naive CXCR3+ CD8+ T cells from blood. Described subset: CD45RO-CCR7+CD27+CD95- naive CD8+ T cells expressing CXCR3 (TNR3+). The receptor set was obtained from a human donor in good health. Some clones in this sample may be carry-over from other donors' samples.

V is TRBV4-3 and J is TRBJ2-7. The CDR3 has 15 amino acids. Per the germline V gene, CDR1 is LGHNA and CDR2 is YSLEER. The CDR3 loop is CASSQDTQPSYEQYF.

The chain is built from TRBV20-1 and TRBJ2-7; the TRBD1 assignment by TCRdb is unverifiable without DNA. This CDR3 is built from 17 residues. Germline CDR1 and CDR2: DFQATT and SNEGSKA (reference sequence). The CDR3 here is CSARDFPLEAGSHEQYF.

The genes are TRBV18 and TRBJ2-7; the D call of TRBD1 rests on TCRdb alone, since no DNA is present to check it. The germline V gene encodes CDR1 KGHSH and CDR2 LQKENI. This CDR3 contains 13 residues. The CDR3 sequence is CASSPGSLYEQYF.

This sequence joins TRBV28 and TRBJ2-3; lacking DNA, the TRBD2 call made by TCRdb goes unchecked. The CDR3 is 15 amino acids. Germline V gene data show CDR1 as MDHEN and CDR2 as SYDVKM. This CDR3 is CASSPLRLAEDTQYF.

This chain uses TRBV21-1 with TRBJ2-7; TCRdb gives TRBD1 as the D gene, but with no DNA this cannot be confirmed. TRBV21-1 is deemed a pseudogene. The CDR3 totals 15 residues. The CDR3 spells CASSTRTGDSYEQYF.

The chain has TRBV15 and TRBJ1-1. This CDR3 is 14 amino acids long. Per germline, CDR1 LNHNV and CDR2 YYDKDF (reference sequence). Here the CDR3 reads CATSPSKGLAEAFF.

The chain is built from TRBV29-1 and TRBJ2-1; there is no DNA to check the TCRdb D call of TRBD1. There are 14 residues in the CDR3. Per the germline V gene, CDR1 is SQVTM and CDR2 is ANQGSEA. The CDR3 sequence is CSVEAGGSYNEQFF.

J is TRBJ1-2 and V is TRBV28; lacking DNA, the TRBD1 call made by TCRdb goes unchecked. From germline, CDR1 is MDHEN and CDR2 SYDVKM. The CDR3 is made up of 15 amino acids. This CDR3 is CASSPDHRGEGGYTF.

The chain is built from TRBV4-2 and TRBJ2-5. The germline V gene encodes CDR1 LGHNA and CDR2 YNFKEQ. This CDR3 spans 14 amino acids. The chain's CDR3 is CASSHPDGQETQYF.

The chain has TRBV28 and TRBJ2-5; checking the TCRdb D call of TRBD2 is not possible without DNA. Germline CDR1 is MDHEN and CDR2 is SYDVKM. CDR3 size: 15 residues. CDR3 region: CASSPTWAPQETQYF.

The chain combines TRBV15 with TRBJ2-1; TCRdb designates TRBD2, a call that cannot be tested without DNA. Germline values: CDR1 LNHNV, CDR2 YYDKDF (reference sequence). The CDR3 totals 15 residues. The CDR3 reads CATSRDTARDNEQFF.

The V and J genes are TRBV5-1 and TRBJ2-1; TCRdb proposes TRBD2, but this gene call is untestable without DNA. In germline, CDR1 is SGHRS, CDR2 YFSETQ. This CDR3 comprises 16 residues. The CDR3 is CASSLLGTSAYNEQFF.

The rearrangement uses TRBV27 and TRBJ2-2; as DNA is missing, the TRBD1 call by TCRdb cannot be tested. CDR1 MNHEY and CDR2 SMNVEV come from the germline V gene (reference sequence). This CDR3 has 17 amino acids. This CDR3 is CASSLIPSGAVAGELFF.

This sequence joins TRBV10-3 and TRBJ2-3; with no DNA, the TCRdb D assignment of TRBD1 cannot be verified. Per germline, CDR1 ENHRY and CDR2 SYGVKD. The CDR3 contains 16 residues. This CDR3 is CAISDLSGQSTDTQYF.

The chain links TRBV7-3 to TRBJ2-3; TCRdb's D call of TRBD2 is untestable without DNA. The CDR3 consists of 14 residues. From germline, CDR1 is SGHTA and CDR2 FQGTGA. This chain's CDR3 is CASSPVGGADTQYF.

The chain uses TRBV6-2 or TRBV6-3 and TRBJ2-1; TCRdb proposes TRBD1, but this gene call is untestable without DNA. There are 13 residues in the CDR3. Germline CDR1 MNHEY, CDR2 SVGEGT. The CDR3 here is CASTPALSGEQFF.

V and J are TRBV7-9 and TRBJ2-7. Germline lookup yields CDR1 SEHNR and CDR2 FQNEAQ (reference sequence). CDR3 length equals 13 residues. The CDR3 loop is CASSSDKYYEQYF.

The rearrangement joins TRBV2 to TRBJ2-1. The CDR3 is 15 residues long. Germline CDR1 is SNHLY and CDR2 is FYNNEI. The CDR3 loop is CASSEGLASYNEQFF. Based on the CDR3 plus reference TRBV2 and TRBJ2-1, the full variable domain is EPEVTQTPSHQVTQMGQEVILRCVPISNHLYFYWYRQILGQKVEFLVSFYNNEISEKSEIFDDQFSVERPDGSNFTLKIRSTKLEDSAMYFCASSEGLASYNEQFFGPGTRLTVL.

The chain recombines TRBV12-3 or TRBV12-4 with TRBJ2-7; there is no DNA to check the TCRdb D call of TRBD2. The CDR3 is made up of 18 amino acids. The CDR3 reads CASSFPSSGGLSSYEQYF.

This chain links TRBV15 with TRBJ2-3; TCRdb picks TRBD2, but there is no DNA to check that call. This CDR3 spans 15 amino acids. Germline V gives CDR1 LNHNV, CDR2 YYDKDF (reference sequence). Here the CDR3 reads CATSSRAGVPDTQYF.

The rearrangement uses TRBV5-4 and TRBJ2-1. Germline V gene data show CDR1 as SGHNT and CDR2 as YYREEE (reference sequence). CDR3 length equals 12 residues. The CDR3 region is CASSYPYNEQFF.

This rearrangement joins TRBV7-9 to TRBJ2-7; TCRdb's D call, TRBD2, is unchecked because there is no DNA. The CDR3 is 17 amino acids. CDR1 and CDR2 (germline): SEHNR, FQNEAQ (reference sequence). CDR3 in amino acids: CASSPSLDLTELPEQYF.